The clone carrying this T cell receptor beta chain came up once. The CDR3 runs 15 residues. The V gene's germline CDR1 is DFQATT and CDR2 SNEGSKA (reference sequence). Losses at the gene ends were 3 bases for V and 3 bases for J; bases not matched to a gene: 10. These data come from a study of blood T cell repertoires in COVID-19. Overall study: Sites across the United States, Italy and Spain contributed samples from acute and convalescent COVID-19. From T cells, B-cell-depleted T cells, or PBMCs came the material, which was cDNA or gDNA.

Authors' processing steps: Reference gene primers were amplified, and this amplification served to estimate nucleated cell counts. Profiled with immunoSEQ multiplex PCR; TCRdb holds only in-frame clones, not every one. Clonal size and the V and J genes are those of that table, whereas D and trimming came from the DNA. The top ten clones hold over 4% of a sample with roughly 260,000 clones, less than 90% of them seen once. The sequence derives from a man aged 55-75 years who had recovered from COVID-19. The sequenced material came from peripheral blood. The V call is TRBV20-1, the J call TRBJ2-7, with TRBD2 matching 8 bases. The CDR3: CSASGRGLADYEQYF. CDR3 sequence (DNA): TGCAGTGCTAGTGGCCGTGGACTAGCAGACTACGAGCAGTACTTC.